This T cell receptor (beta chain) was recovered during a study of vaccination effects on CD4 cells after COVID-19. Note on this clone: Its target is not known.

The data were produced by immunoSEQ multiplex PCR, yet TCRdb's version contains in-frame clones alone and is incomplete. The table has about 73,000 clones, approximately 74% seen once. ViraFEST expansion of antigen-specific CD4+ T cells with viral peptide pools preceded sequencing. Cultured cells yielded isolated CD4+ T cells after approximately nine days. No vaccinee had earlier SARS-CoV-2 infection, and nucleocapsid antibodies were negative. CDR3 length: 16 amino acids. The germline V gene has CDR1 SGHRS and CDR2 YFSETQ. V lost 1 base and J lost 0, with 10 bases in between. The sample here was CD4+ T cells from PBMCs cultured with HCoV-NL63 spike peptides, taken before COVID-19 vaccination. The receptor comes from a human donor who received a COVID-19 vaccine. The rearrangement links TRBV5-1 to TRBJ2-2; TRBD1 is a possible D gene (5 bases). CDR3 DNA: TGCGCCAGCAGCTTGTACGACAGCCCGAACACCGGGGAGCTGTTTTTT. Protein: CASSLYDSPNTGELFF.